The 27 T cell receptor beta chains listed next were all sequenced from one sample in a study of shared clonotypes between healthy human individuals. Only CD45RO-negative cells positively selected for CCR7 counted as naive CD8 cells, so terminally differentiated effector memory CD45RA+ cells were excluded. Assay used: immunoSEQ multiplex PCR; TCRdb lists only in-frame clones, some missing. The sample shows about 1.9 million clones, roughly 93% of them seen only once. Specimen: naive CD8+ T cells from PBMCs. These receptors all stem from a young man in good health. Some clones in this sample may be carry-over from other donors' samples.

This chain links TRBV27 with TRBJ2-7; D possibly corresponds to TRBD2 (6 bases). There are 15 residues in the CDR3. V lost 5 bases to trimming and J lost 2 bases, with 16 bases between them. Per the germline V gene, CDR1 is MNHEY and CDR2 is SMNVEV (reference sequence). Written as DNA, the CDR3 is TGTGCCAGCAGTCCCCGGGGGTTAGGGGCCTACGAGCAGTACTTC. Translating it yields CASSPRGLGAYEQYF.

V gene TRBV19 combines with J gene TRBJ1-1; weak D call: TRBD1 (6 bases). Germline V gene sequence: CDR1 LNHDA, CDR2 SQIVND (reference sequence). V gave up 2 bases and J gave up 1 base, with 14 bases separating them. This CDR3 has 16 residues. The CDR3 nucleotides read TGTGCCAGTAGTATATTGAGGGGGACTGCGAACACTGAAGCTTTCTTT. Amino acid sequence: CASSILRGTANTEAFF. Complete variable domain (other parts from reference TRBV19 and TRBJ1-1): DGGITQSPKYLFRKEGQNVTLSCEQNLNHDAMYWYRQDPGQGLRLIYYSQIVNDFQKGDIAEGYSVSREKKESFPLTVTSAQKNPTAFYLCASSILRGTANTEAFFGQGTRLTVV.

This chain uses TRBV29-1 with TRBJ2-1; 7 nucleotides agree with TRBD2. Germline CDR1 and CDR2: SQVTM and ANQGSEA. V trimming: 4 bases; J trimming: 8 bases; junction bases outside the gene matches: 5. The length of the CDR3 is 12 residues. The CDR3 here is CSVAAGVDEQFF. In DNA form, the CDR3 reads TGCAGCGTTGCGGCGGGAGTCGATGAGCAGTTCTTC.

The V gene is TRBV7-6, the J gene TRBJ1-1; unclear D gene. This CDR3 has 16 residues. Trimming took 5 bases from V and 7 from J, leaving 23 bases between them. Germline lookup yields CDR1 SGHVS and CDR2 FNYEAQ. The CDR3 DNA reads as TGTGCCAGCAGCGCGGACGCGTGGGGAGTAAAGATTGAAGCTTTCTTT. The encoded protein is CASSADAWGVKIEAFF.

This rearrangement joins TRBV7-6 to TRBJ2-3; no clear D gene. The V gene's germline CDR1 is SGHVS and CDR2 FNYEAQ. Deletions cut 4 bases from V and 1 base from J, with 6 bases between. The CDR3 spans 13 residues. CDR3 bases: TGTGCCAGCAGCTCTCAAGGCACAGATACGCAGTATTTT. Translated: CASSSQGTDTQYF.

This sequence joins TRBV5-6 and TRBJ2-5; D might be TRBD1 or TRBD2, each matching 7 bases. CDR1 and CDR2 (germline): SGHDT, YYEEEE. The CDR3 length is 18 residues. V was shortened by 4 bases and J by 3 bases, with 25 bases between the two germline ends. CDR3: CASSPGGFGTASKETQYF. In DNA form, the CDR3 reads TGTGCCAGCAGCCCGGGGGGTTTCGGGACAGCATCGAAAGAGACCCAGTACTTC.

This clone was counted a single time. CDR3 DNA: TGTGCCAGTAGTATAGATTTATTGAACAGGCAGATCAATGAGCAGTTCTTC. This encodes CASSIDLLNRQINEQFF. The chain employs TRBV19 and TRBJ2-1; D possibly corresponds to TRBD1 (5 bases). V lost 0 bases and J 6 bases, leaving 18 bases between the germline ends. Germline values: CDR1 LNHDA, CDR2 SQIVND (reference sequence). The CDR3 sequence is 17 residues long. Based on the CDR3 plus reference TRBV19 and TRBJ2-1, the full variable domain is DGGITQSPKYLFRKEGQNVTLSCEQNLNHDAMYWYRQDPGQGLRLIYYSQIVNDFQKGDIAEGYSVSREKKESFPLTVTSAQKNPTAFYLCASSIDLLNRQINEQFFGPGTRLTVL.

This chain's CDR3 is CASSLAGVGQPGANVLTF. The CDR3 nucleotides read TGTGCCAGCAGCTTAGCGGGGGTCGGCCAACCTGGGGCCAACGTCCTGACTTTC. The gene calls are TRBV7-8 and TRBJ2-6, with D perhaps matching TRBD1 or TRBD2 (5 bases each). Germline CDR1 reads SGHVS; CDR2 reads FQNEAQ. The CDR3 is made up of 18 amino acids. Trimming removed 0 bases from V and 2 bases from J, with 14 bases in between.

About this clone: This same CDR3 is encoded by further DNA sequences in the sample. The chain has TRBV10-3 and TRBJ2-7, with 8 bases identical to TRBD1. V shed 2 bases, J shed 3 bases, and the junction held 0 bases outside the gene matches. Per the germline V gene, CDR1 is ENHRY and CDR2 is SYGVKD. This CDR3 has 13 residues. The DNA of the CDR3 is TGTGCCATCAGTGAGGGACAGGGCTACGAGCAGTACTTC. As protein: CAISEGQGYEQYF.

This clone was seen a single time. The CDR3 DNA follows: TGCAGCACTCAGGACGGCTACTCCTACGAGCAGTACTTC. Encoded protein: CSTQDGYSYEQYF. The rearrangement joins TRBV29-1 to TRBJ2-7; no definite D call. Germline-derived CDR1 and CDR2 are SQVTM and ANQGSEA. Between the trimmed V and J ends, which lost 8 bases and 0 bases, there was a span of 14 bases. The CDR3 sequence is 13 residues long.

As for this clone: Distinct nucleotide sequences in the sample also encode this CDR3. The chain couples TRBV27 to TRBJ2-7; 7 bases line up with TRBD1. Germline values: CDR1 MNHEY, CDR2 SMNVEV (reference sequence). V gave up 5 bases and J gave up 4 bases; unmatched junction bases: 8. The CDR3 totals 14 residues. The chain's CDR3 is CASSTRQGSYEQYF. CDR3 nucleotides: TGTGCCAGCAGTACGCGACAGGGCTCTTACGAGCAGTACTTC.

The rearrangement links TRBV27 to TRBJ2-7, with TRBD2 identical over 8 bases. This CDR3 is 16 amino acids long. The junction had 8 bases not matched to a gene; V was cut back by 2 bases and J by 2 bases. CDR1 and CDR2 (germline): MNHEY, SMNVEV (reference sequence). CDR3: CASSLLVGGDPYEQYF. For the CDR3, the DNA is TGTGCCAGCAGTTTACTCGTCGGGGGGGATCCCTACGAGCAGTACTTC.

V and J are TRBV5-1 and TRBJ2-7; TRBD1 matches at 7 bases. The CDR3 length is 16 residues. V dropped 2 bases and J dropped 7; count of bases not matched to a gene: 15. CDR1 SGHRS and CDR2 YFSETQ come from the germline V gene. For the CDR3, the DNA is TGCGCCAGCAGCTTAAACAGACAGGGTTGGGGCTCGGAGCAGTACTTC. Its protein product is CASSLNRQGWGSEQYF.

The V call is TRBV7-3, the J call TRBJ2-1, with D perhaps TRBD1 or TRBD2 (5 bases each). Germline V lookup: CDR1 SGHTA, CDR2 FQGTGA. CDR3 size: 15 residues. The V gene lost 0 bases and the J gene lost 4 bases, with 10 bases spanning the gap. CDR3 region: CASSLTGRLYNEQFF. As DNA, the CDR3 is TGTGCCAGCAGCTTAACGGGACGGTTATACAATGAGCAGTTCTTC.

The chain couples TRBV6-1 to TRBJ2-7; TRBD1 aligns across 7 bases. Trimming took 5 bases from V and 3 from J; bases not matched to a gene: 10. Germline CDR1 is MNHNS and CDR2 is SASEGT. CDR3 length: 15 amino acids. The CDR3 coding sequence is TGTGCCAGCAGTCTTCGACAGGGTCCAAACTACGAGCAGTACTTC. It yields the protein CASSLRQGPNYEQYF.

The chain links TRBV27 to TRBJ1-3; D not resolved. CDR3 length: 14 residues. V dropped 5 bases and J dropped 0 bases, with 8 bases sitting between them. The germline gives CDR1 MNHEY, CDR2 SMNVEV (reference sequence). The CDR3 DNA reads as TGTGCCAGCAGTACCGGGCTCTCTGGAAACACCATATATTTT. Residues: CASSTGLSGNTIYF.

J is TRBJ1-1 and V is TRBV6-5; D may be TRBD1 (5 bases). The germline CDR1 and CDR2 sequences are MNHEY and SVGAGI. Trimming removed 0 bases at V and 6 bases at J, with 8 bases between. The CDR3 is 13 residues long. The CDR3 DNA follows: TGTGCCAGCAGTTACTCGAGGGGCTCTGAAGCTTTCTTT. It specifies CASSYSRGSEAFF.

This clone is a singleton in its sample. The chain is built from TRBV21-1 and TRBJ1-1; the table calls TRBD1, which could not be checked here. TRBV21-1 is a pseudogene. The CDR3 loop spans 14 amino acids. DNA for the CDR3: TGTGCCAGCAGCAAAACTTCCCGCAGGACTGAAGCTTTCTTT. Its protein product is CASSKTSRRTEAFF.

V and J are TRBV6-5 and TRBJ1-2; D is perhaps TRBD1 (5 bases). The germline CDR1 and CDR2 sequences are MNHEY and SVGAGI. This CDR3 is 11 amino acids long. V was trimmed by 7 bases and J by 10 bases, leaving 13 bases between them. The chain's CDR3 is CASNYGANYTF. Written as DNA, the CDR3 is TGTGCCAGCAACTACGGGGCCAACTACACCTTC.

As concerns this clone: The same CDR3 is also encoded by other DNA sequences in this sample. This chain links TRBV11-2 with TRBJ2-5; no clear D gene. V lost 2 bases, J lost 4 bases, and 2 bases lay in between. Germline CDR1 is SGHAT and CDR2 is FQNNGV. The CDR3 is 11 amino acids. In DNA, the CDR3 is TGTGCCAGCAGCTTAAGAGAGACCCAGTACTTC. As protein: CASSLRETQYF.

The chain joins TRBV6-1 to TRBJ2-7; the match to TRBD2 covers 10 bases. Per the germline V gene, CDR1 is MNHNS and CDR2 is SASEGT. The V and J ends lost 5 bases and 3 bases, in that order; junction bases with no gene match: 4. CDR3 length: 14 residues. In DNA form, the CDR3 reads TGTGCCAGCAGTAGGGCTAGCGGGAGCTACGAGCAGTACTTC. Residues: CASSRASGSYEQYF.

This clone is a singleton in its sample. The V call is TRBV27, the J call TRBJ2-1; 7 nucleotides match TRBD2. CDR3 size: 17 residues. Germline CDR1 MNHEY, CDR2 SMNVEV (reference sequence). J lost 0 bases, V lost 1 base, and 6 bases had no gene match. For the CDR3, the DNA is TGTGCCAGCAGTTTATGGGGAGGCGGGAGCTCCTACAATGAGCAGTTCTTC. Its protein product is CASSLWGGGSSYNEQFF.

The chain couples TRBV5-1 to TRBJ2-1, with a weak D call TRBD1 (5 bases). Germline V CDR1 and CDR2: SGHRS, YFSETQ. The V and J ends lost 2 bases and 8 bases respectively, with 11 bases between them. This CDR3 is built from 13 residues. CDR3 DNA sequence: TGCGCCAGCAGCTTCTCAGGGTTGGATGAGCAGTTCTTC. This gives the protein CASSFSGLDEQFF.

The gene calls are TRBV4-1 and TRBJ2-1; the match to TRBD1 covers 11 bases. The trim removed 4 bases at V and 6 bases at J, leaving 2 bases unmatched. CDR1 and CDR2 (germline): MGHRA, YSYEKL. CDR3 size: 14 residues. CDR3 nucleotide sequence: TGCGCCAGCAGCCCGGGGACAGGGGGCAATGAGCAGTTCTTC. Amino acid sequence: CASSPGTGGNEQFF.

This chain connects TRBV27 to TRBJ2-7; the D gene is possibly TRBD2 (6 bases). The CDR3 is 15 residues long. Trimming left V 4 bases short and J 2 bases short, with 15 bases between. From germline, CDR1 is MNHEY and CDR2 SMNVEV (reference sequence). CDR3: CASSSRLGSTYEQYF. As DNA, the CDR3 is TGTGCCAGCAGTTCCCGACTAGGCTCCACCTACGAGCAGTACTTC.

V is TRBV27 and J is TRBJ1-2, with a weak D call TRBD1 (5 bases). Trimming stripped 5 bases from V and 4 bases from J, with 20 bases between. Germline V gene lookup returns CDR1 MNHEY and CDR2 SMNVEV (reference sequence). This CDR3 has 16 amino acids. The CDR3 DNA sequence: TGTGCCAGCAGTCCCTATCCGGACATCTCCACCTATGGCTACACCTTC. This codes for CASSPYPDISTYGYTF.

The chain uses TRBV15 and TRBJ1-4; the D is unclear. The CDR3 extends over 16 amino acids. V gave up 3 bases and J gave up 7 bases, with 18 bases separating them. Germline loops: CDR1 LNHNV, CDR2 YYDKDF (reference sequence). CDR3 DNA sequence: TGTGCCACCAGCAGGCGAGCCGGGTCTTGGGTTGAAAAACTGTTTTTT. Amino acid sequence: CATSRRAGSWVEKLFF.